These T cell receptor beta chains were read from a single sample in a study of shared clonotypes between healthy human individuals. Sequenced by immunoSEQ multiplex PCR; TCRdb stores in-frame clones only, minus some. The profile covers around 2.5 million clones, with 93% appearing a single time and 0.35% to 0.45% taken by the ten largest. Sequencing was done on a sample of naive CD4+ T cells from PBMCs. These receptor sequences come from a man aged 18 to 30 in good health. Some clones in this sample may be carry-over from other donors' samples. The conserved cysteine and the conserved F or W are not part of the CDR3 here. Size is omitted from some rows. Given values are once, few, many or a class for expanded clones.

V	J	size	CDR3
TRBV5-5	TRBJ2-3	.	ASSRPGQGSYTQY
TRBV5-1	TRBJ2-3	.	ASSWWTSGTDTQY
TRBV28	TRBJ2-5	.	ASSIGQGAKTQY
TRBV6-6	TRBJ1-4	.	ASSAGSEKLF
TRBV28	TRBJ2-5	.	ASSSRVYETQY
TRBV28	TRBJ1-2	.	AGSTGAGYGYT
TRBV2	TRBJ2-7	.	ASSEHREGEQY
TRBV5-4	TRBJ1-3	.	ASSFTGADSLGNTIY
TRBV9	TRBJ1-4	.	ASSGGQPNEKLF
TRBV29-1	TRBJ2-1	.	SVGGNSYNEQF
TRBV7-3	TRBJ2-6	.	ASSPRGSGANVLT
TRBV15	TRBJ2-7	.	ATSAPSKRGTYEQY
TRBV5-1	TRBJ1-1	few	ASSLIGVNTEAF
TRBV4-2	TRBJ2-5	.	ASSETGGQETQY
TRBV4-2	TRBJ1-1	few	ASSQGRGTEAF
TRBV19	TRBJ1-1	.	ASSIYGVNTEAF
TRBV2	TRBJ2-7	.	ASSGPPTGYEQY
TRBV7-2	TRBJ2-1	.	ASSRYNEQF
TRBV28	TRBJ2-3	.	ASRSGSSTDTQY
TRBV28	TRBJ2-7	.	ATSSGQGYEQY
TRBV7-9	TRBJ2-7	.	ASSFQHPSDRLSEQY
TRBV27	TRBJ2-1	.	ASSLDLRLAGVNEQF
TRBV7-3	TRBJ1-1	.	ASSRDLNTEAF
TRBV6-6	TRBJ2-1	.	ASRDGLGDEQF
TRBV11-2	TRBJ2-5	.	ASSLGEETQY
TRBV30	TRBJ2-5	.	AWNLNGGVGETQY
TRBV18	TRBJ1-1	.	ASSLLGPPMNTEAF
TRBV7-2	TRBJ1-6	.	ASSRQGLNSPLH
TRBV5-1	TRBJ1-1	few	ASSLEVMNTEAF
TRBV11-2	TRBJ2-2	.	ASSQGRGANTGELF
TRBV5-3	TRBJ2-1	.	ARSLRWASPNEQF
TRBV29-1	TRBJ2-7	.	SAYPGQGDYEQY
TRBV19	TRBJ2-5	.	ASSIRGAGETQY
TRBV11-2	TRBJ2-7	.	ASSLDRAGAYEQY
TRBV14	TRBJ1-2	.	ASSPGPGRWYGYT
TRBV5-1	TRBJ2-7	.	ASSLAGTGGGWEQY
TRBV29-1	TRBJ1-1	.	SVEGGFEAF
TRBV7-2	TRBJ2-3	.	ASSPQGLLPDTQY
TRBV4-2	TRBJ1-5	.	ASSRGEGNQPQH
TRBV28	TRBJ1-1	.	ASTGMRDTEAF
TRBV5-1	TRBJ1-1	.	ASSLGPGSEAF
TRBV28	TRBJ2-2	.	ASSLAGANTGELF
TRBV27	TRBJ2-7	.	ASSLGPSGSEQY
TRBV14	TRBJ2-7	.	ASSQARTYEQY
TRBV5-1	TRBJ2-1	few	ASSLGLAGGYNEQF
TRBV7-3	TRBJ1-1	.	ASSLRARGGAPEAF
TRBV7-9	TRBJ2-7	.	ASSLEGPGPYEQY
TRBV6-6	TRBJ1-2	.	ASSYSNRAPDGYT
TRBV14	TRBJ2-7	.	ASSQVKGTYEQY
TRBV28	TRBJ2-3	.	ASTIRGPSGIGDTQY
TRBV9	TRBJ1-6	.	ASSGQGEDSPLH
TRBV7-8	TRBJ2-7	.	ASSWTDSSYEQY
TRBV27	TRBJ1-4	.	ASHRGSASREKLF
TRBV6-1	TRBJ1-3	few	ASSEAGSGNTIY